The clone carrying this TCR beta chain was found many times. Its antigen remains unknown. This sample is part of a study of metastatic and nonmetastatic thyroid tumors. Study at large: Across blood and tumor or nodule tissue, repertoires from malignant and benign thyroid patients were compared with one another. Study-wide results and caveats: The reported finding was significantly higher TCR beta diversity in malignant thyroid tumors relative to benign nodules, in blood and tumor.

TCRdb reprocessed the PCR reads via MiXCR. Here the sample spans 35,000 to 50,000 clones, roughly a sixth being singletons. No patient had received any treatment before thyroid surgery. Trimming stripped 1 base from V and 6 bases from J, with 9 bases between. This CDR3 contains 13 residues. The sequence was collected from a female donor with papillary thyroid cancer or a benign thyroid nodule (not recorded which). Some clones in this sample may be carry-over from other donors' samples. The gene calls are TRBV12-3 or TRBV12-4 and TRBJ1-1; D is unresolved. The sample was tumor tissue. The CDR3 reads CASSLDPLSEAFF. CDR3 sequence (DNA): TGTGCCAGCAGTTTAGACCCCCTGTCTGAAGCTTTCTTT.